The present entry profiles one T cell receptor beta chain with its context. This clone was counted between two and nine times. The antigen this receptor binds is unknown. Base qualities are not provided; no much larger clone lies one nucleotide away. The CDR3 spans 14 residues, from the cysteine through the phenylalanine. Only CDR3 DNA remains: 42 bases, in frame from the first base. V is pared back by 3 bases and J by 1 base, with 10 bases lying between the germline termini. CDR1 and CDR2 were assigned from the germline V gene as SGDLS and YYNGEE. Each donor gave one peripheral blood draw, averaging roughly 100 mL, which was collected into heparinised tubes. A BD FACSAria II and a panel including CD45RO, CCR7, CD25, CD127, CD95 and CD27 were used to sort naive, central memory, regulatory and stem cell-like memory CD4+ T cells. All sorted populations exceeded 98% purity. Right away, PBMCs were isolated by Lymphoprep density gradient centrifugation and were stained directly, with no culture step. Samples were stained and sorted in pairs, with one healthy donor and one patient per experiment, so that batch effects were minimized.

The data stem from a study of beta chain features in type 1 diabetes (dated by TCRdb to the late 2010s). Regarding the study in general: No differences in mean age, gender distribution, total cell number or subset yield were found between patients and healthy donors. The study compared TCRB repertoires of sorted circulating CD4+ T cell subsets between recently diagnosed type 1 diabetes patients and matched healthy donors. Whereas all 30 or so donors provided naive and central memory subsets, regulatory and stem cell-like memory subsets were isolated from just 8 patients and about 8 healthy donors. A total of approximately 110,000,000 sorted cells were examined across all samples, and a strong correlation was observed between cell number per subset and RNA yield. Study-level results and caveats: Shorter templates might be favored by PCR, yet because patient and control samples were amplified and corrected together, any such skew would affect both groups equally. A moderate but significant shortening of TCRB CDR3 length was observed in type 1 diabetes patients in all four CD4+ subsets. Because cDNA was sequenced instead of genomic DNA, activated cells with high expression could be over-represented, although the groups did not differ in activation or CD3 levels. Patients with type 1 diabetes made fewer insertions and deleted more nucleotides at VDJ recombination sites, implying thymic rearrangement abnormalities. The naive, central memory and regulatory TCRB repertoires appeared to resemble one another more closely among patients than among healthy donors. Because the HLA sub-analyses included only small numbers of individuals, any influence of HLA type on TCRB rearrangement was left unresolved.

All of the isolated RNA was reverse transcribed with the High Capacity cDNA Reverse Transcription Kit, so expressed TCRB transcripts were sequenced. Deep immunoSEQ sequencing was applied to naive, central memory and regulatory T cell samples, giving an average of roughly 3.5 million total reads per sample. After sorted cells were lysed in RLT buffer, RNA was extracted with DNase-treated RNeasy Micro or Mini kits, with the choice depending on cell number. To prevent cross-contamination, each cell subset was processed individually, whereas patient and healthy donor samples were processed jointly. The immunoSEQ multiplex PCR was used to amplify TCRB sequences from cDNA, generating 87-bp fragments that spanned the CDR3 region. Sequencing of the amplicons was performed on the Illumina HiSeq platform. Under the source paper's analysis protocol: Synthetic template baselines were used to correct PCR bias computationally, reads within Hamming distance 2 were collapsed together, and singletons that could not be merged were discarded. By aligning reads against IMGT, V, D and J genes, CDR3 length, and insertions or deletions at six rearrangement sites were assigned. Within each subset, clonotype counts were normalized to sorted cell number, after which true diversity and Gini coefficients were computed with the tcR R package. The overlap coefficient, calculated on TCRB nucleotide sequences, was used to quantify repertoire sharing. Out-of-frame TCRB sequences from naive cells were analyzed to stand in for the pre-selection repertoire. TCRdb took this table from immuneACCESS and kept in-frame rearrangements with V and J called. Such tables lack part of the clones; where checked against another copy, unresolved V genes explain under half of the gap, and the rest is unexplained. V and J calls and clone size come straight from that table; D and trimming were deduced from the DNA. The sample has about 650,000 clones on record, approximately 13% of them singletons. In total, the top ten clones hold about 0.11% of the sample.

The sequence derives from a young man with type 1 diabetes. The V and J segments used are TRBV9 and TRBJ1-1; a tentative D match to TRBD1 spans 5 bases. Sequenced sample: naive CD4+ T cells from blood. The sample's cell subset or site label, decoded: true naive CD4+ T cells. The nucleotide sequence is TGTGCCAGCAGCGCCAGACAGCAGAACACTGAAGCTTTCTTT. Protein translation: CASSARQQNTEAFF. Outside the CDR3, residues come from the reference TRBV9 and TRBJ1-1 proteins, so the full variable domain is: DSGVTQTPKHLITATGQRVTLRCSPRSGDLSVYWYQQSLDQGLQFLIQYYNGEERAKGNILERFSAQQFPDLHSELNLSSLELGDSALYFCASSARQQNTEAFFGQGTRLTVV.